Listed here is a single T cell receptor beta chain. What it recognizes is unknown. Per the germline V gene, CDR1 is SGHTA and CDR2 is FQGNSA. The CDR3 length is 18 residues. Unmatched junction bases numbered 10, after V lost 2 bases and J lost 0 bases. Treatment of patients with chemo-refractory metastatic non-small-cell lung cancer consisted of focal radiation plus CTLA-4 blockade with ipilimumab. The data derive from a study of radiotherapy plus CTLA-4 blockade in lung cancer. About the research overall: Patients showed objective responses in 15% to 20% of cases and disease control in less than 35%.

Study results and limitations: Blood TCR clones of tumor origin expanded after radiotherapy plus ipilimumab. Early blood T cell clone dynamics reportedly forecast response best, with interferon-beta.

Assay: immunoSEQ multiplex PCR; the TCRdb copy retains only in-frame clones and omits some. The sample consists of approximately 89,000 clones, around 81% of them appearing once. This specimen was peripheral blood, taken from a patient treated with radiotherapy plus ipilimumab. This clonotype was sampled from a human donor with non-small cell lung cancer that progressed on radiotherapy plus ipilimumab. The chain links TRBV7-2 to TRBJ2-3; 8 nucleotides agree with TRBD2. CDR3 sequence: CASSLRRGDVTSTDTQYF. The DNA for the CDR3 is TGTGCCAGCAGCTTACGGCGGGGGGACGTTACTAGCACAGATACGCAGTATTTT.